This paragraph covers one T cell receptor beta chain sequence. V gave up 1 base and J gave up 4 bases, with 14 bases separating them. Germline CDR1 LNHDA, CDR2 SQIVND (reference sequence). The CDR3 spans 16 residues. In the study's own analysis: By means of reference gene primer amplification, nucleated cell counts were estimated. Profiled with immunoSEQ multiplex PCR; TCRdb holds only in-frame clones, not every one. V and J calls and clone size come straight from that table; D and trimming were deduced from the DNA. The table records under 300,000 clones, 65% to 85% of them present only once. The data were obtained in a study of blood T cell repertoires in COVID-19. Study at large: Acute and convalescent COVID-19 samples came from the United States, Italy and Spain. The analysed material was cDNA or gDNA that came from T cells, B-cell-depleted T cells, or PBMCs.

Sequenced sample: peripheral blood. This chain uses TRBV19 with TRBJ1-5; tentative D call: TRBD1 (6 bases). The receptor's source is a man older than 75 with acute or convalescent COVID-19. CDR3 in DNA: TGTGCCAGTAGTATAGTTATTACCGACAGGAATCAGCCCCAGCATTTT. Its translation is CASSIVITDRNQPQHF.